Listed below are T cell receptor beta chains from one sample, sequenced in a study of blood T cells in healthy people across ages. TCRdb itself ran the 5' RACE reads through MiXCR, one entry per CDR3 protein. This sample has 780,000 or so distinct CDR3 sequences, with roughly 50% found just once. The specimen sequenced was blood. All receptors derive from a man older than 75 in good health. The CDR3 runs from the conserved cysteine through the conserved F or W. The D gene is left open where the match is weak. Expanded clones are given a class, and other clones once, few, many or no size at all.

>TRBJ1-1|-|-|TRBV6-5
CATGGALNTEAFF
TGTGCCACCGGCGGGGCGCTGAACACTGAAGCTTTCTTT
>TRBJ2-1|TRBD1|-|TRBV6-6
CASSYGRGREDNEQFF
TGTGCCAGTAGTTACGGTAGGGGGCGAGAGGACAATGAGCAGTTCTTC
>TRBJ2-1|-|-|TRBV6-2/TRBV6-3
CASSSWVNEQFF
TGTGCCAGCAGTTCTTGGGTAAATGAGCAGTTCTTC
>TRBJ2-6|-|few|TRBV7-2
CASSPRLFAGSGANVLTF
TGTGCCAGCAGCCCCCGGTTATTTGCGGGTTCCGGGGCCAACGTCCTGACTTTC
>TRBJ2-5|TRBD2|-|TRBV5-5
CASGERERTYNEQYF
TGTGCCAGCGGCGAGCGGGAGAGGACCTACAATGAGCAGTACTTC
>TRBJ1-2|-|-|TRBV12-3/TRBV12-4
CASSLGRGANHYGYTF
TGTGCCAGCAGTTTGGGTAGGGGGGCGAATCACTATGGCTACACCTTC
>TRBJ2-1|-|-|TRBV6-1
CASGSGRAYNEQFF
TGTGCCAGCGGTTCGGGCAGAGCCTACAATGAGCAGTTCTTC
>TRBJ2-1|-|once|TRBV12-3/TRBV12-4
CASAGGTSYNEQFF
TGTGCCAGCGCCGGCGGAACCTCCTACAATGAGCAGTTCTTC
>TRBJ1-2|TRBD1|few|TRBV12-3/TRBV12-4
CASSPGTGGFGYTF
TGTGCCAGCAGTCCGGGGACAGGGGGCTTTGGCTACACCTTC
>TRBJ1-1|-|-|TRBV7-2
CASSRGGVGTEAFF
TGTGCCAGCAGCCGAGGGGGGGTAGGCACTGAAGCTTTCTTT
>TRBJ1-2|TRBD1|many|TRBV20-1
CSARDLAGGLGYTF
TGCAGTGCTAGAGATCTCGCAGGGGGGCTTGGCTACACCTTC
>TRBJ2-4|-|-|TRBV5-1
CASSFHGRGVLIAKNIQYF
TGCGCCAGCAGCTTCCACGGGAGAGGGGTCCTCATAGCCAAAAACATTCAGTACTTC
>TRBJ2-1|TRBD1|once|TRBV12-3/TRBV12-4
CASSPRTKQGNEQFF
TGTGCCAGCAGTCCCAGGACAAAACAGGGGAATGAGCAGTTCTTC
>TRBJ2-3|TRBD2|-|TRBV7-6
CASSLWLAGSADTQYF
TGTGCCAGCAGCTTATGGCTAGCGGGGAGCGCAGATACGCAGTATTTT
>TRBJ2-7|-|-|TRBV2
CATRLAVVTYEQYF
TGTGCCACCCGGTTAGCAGTCGTAACCTACGAGCAGTACTTC
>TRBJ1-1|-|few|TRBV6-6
CASSAPRGTGHTEAFF
TGTGCCAGCAGTGCTCCGCGAGGGACGGGCCACACTGAAGCTTTCTTT
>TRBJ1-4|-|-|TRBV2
CASKGVRGRELFF
TGTGCCAGCAAAGGCGTCAGGGGAAGGGAACTGTTTTTT
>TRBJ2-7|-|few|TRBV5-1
CASSLWGNEQYF
TGCGCCAGCAGCTTGTGGGGGAACGAGCAGTACTTC
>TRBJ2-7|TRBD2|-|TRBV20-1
CSARTSGSHEQYF
TGCAGTGCTAGAACTAGCGGGAGCCACGAGCAGTACTTC
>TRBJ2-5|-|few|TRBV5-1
CASSLEIKDRETQYF
TGCGCCAGCAGCTTGGAAATAAAAGACCGAGAGACCCAGTACTTC
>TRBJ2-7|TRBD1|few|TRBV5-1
CASSPVPGQGHYSYEQYF
TGCGCCAGCAGCCCTGTCCCGGGACAGGGTCACTATTCCTACGAGCAGTACTTC
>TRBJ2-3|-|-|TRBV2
CASRPSVTDTQYF
TGTGCCAGCCGGCCATCCGTGACGGATACGCAGTATTTT